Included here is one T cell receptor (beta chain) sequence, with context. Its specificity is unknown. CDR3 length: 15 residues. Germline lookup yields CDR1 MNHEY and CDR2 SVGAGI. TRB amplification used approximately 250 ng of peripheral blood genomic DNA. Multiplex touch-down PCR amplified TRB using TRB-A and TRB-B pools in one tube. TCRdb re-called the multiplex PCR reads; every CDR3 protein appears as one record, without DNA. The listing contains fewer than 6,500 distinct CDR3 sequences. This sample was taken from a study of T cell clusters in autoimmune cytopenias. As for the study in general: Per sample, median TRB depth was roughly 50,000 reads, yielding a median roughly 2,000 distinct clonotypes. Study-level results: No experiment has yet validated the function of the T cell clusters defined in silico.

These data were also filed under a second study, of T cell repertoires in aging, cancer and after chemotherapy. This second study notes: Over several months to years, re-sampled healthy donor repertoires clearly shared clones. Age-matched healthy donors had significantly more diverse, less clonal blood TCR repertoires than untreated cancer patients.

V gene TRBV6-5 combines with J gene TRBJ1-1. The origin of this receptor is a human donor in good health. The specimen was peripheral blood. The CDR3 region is CASSYSLGLNTEAFF.